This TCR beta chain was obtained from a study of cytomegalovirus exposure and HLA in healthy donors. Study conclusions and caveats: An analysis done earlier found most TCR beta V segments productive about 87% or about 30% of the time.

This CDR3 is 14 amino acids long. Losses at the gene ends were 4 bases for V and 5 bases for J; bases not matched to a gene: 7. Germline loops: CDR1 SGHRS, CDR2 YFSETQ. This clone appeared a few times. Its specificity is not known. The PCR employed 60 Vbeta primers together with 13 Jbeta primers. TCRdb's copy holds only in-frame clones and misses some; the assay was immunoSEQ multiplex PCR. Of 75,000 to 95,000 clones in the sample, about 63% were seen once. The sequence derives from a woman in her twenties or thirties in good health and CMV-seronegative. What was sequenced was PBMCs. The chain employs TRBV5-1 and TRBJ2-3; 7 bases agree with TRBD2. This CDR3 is CASSGGSGGDTQYF. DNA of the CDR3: TGCGCCAGCAGCGGCGGGAGTGGTGGAGATACGCAGTATTTT.